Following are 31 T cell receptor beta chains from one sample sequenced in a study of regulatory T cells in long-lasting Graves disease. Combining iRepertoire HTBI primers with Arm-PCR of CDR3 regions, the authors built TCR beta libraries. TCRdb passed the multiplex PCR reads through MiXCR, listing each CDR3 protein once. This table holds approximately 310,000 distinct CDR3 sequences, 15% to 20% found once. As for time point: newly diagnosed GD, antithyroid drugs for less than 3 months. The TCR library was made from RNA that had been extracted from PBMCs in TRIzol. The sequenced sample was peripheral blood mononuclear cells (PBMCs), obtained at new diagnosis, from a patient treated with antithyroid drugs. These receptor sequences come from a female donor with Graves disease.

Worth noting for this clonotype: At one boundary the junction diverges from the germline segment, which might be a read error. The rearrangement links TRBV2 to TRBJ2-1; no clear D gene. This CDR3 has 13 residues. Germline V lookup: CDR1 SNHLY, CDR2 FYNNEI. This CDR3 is CATSDLKGNEQFF. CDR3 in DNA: TGTGCCACCAGTGATTTGAAAGGGAATGAGCAGTTCTTC.

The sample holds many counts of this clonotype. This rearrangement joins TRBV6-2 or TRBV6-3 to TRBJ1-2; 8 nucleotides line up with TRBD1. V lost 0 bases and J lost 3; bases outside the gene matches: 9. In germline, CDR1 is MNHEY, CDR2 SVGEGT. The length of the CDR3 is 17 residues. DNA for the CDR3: TGTGCCAGCAGTTACTCCCCTCAACAGGGGGAGGACTATGGCTACACCTTC. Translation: CASSYSPQQGEDYGYTF.

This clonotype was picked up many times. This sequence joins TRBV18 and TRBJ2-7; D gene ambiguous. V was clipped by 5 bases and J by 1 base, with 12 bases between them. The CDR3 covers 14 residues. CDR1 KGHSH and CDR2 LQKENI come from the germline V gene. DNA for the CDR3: TGTGCCAGCTCAGGGGATGGTGGTTCCTACGAGCAGTACTTC. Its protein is CASSGDGGSYEQYF.

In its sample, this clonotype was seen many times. The CDR3: CASSLGTSRNEQFF. In DNA, the CDR3 is TGTGCCAGCAGCCTCGGGACTAGTCGCAATGAGCAGTTCTTC. The J gene is TRBJ2-1, the V gene TRBV6-2 or TRBV6-3, with 8 bases identical to TRBD2. This CDR3 is 14 amino acids long. The germline gives CDR1 MNHEY, CDR2 SVGEGT. V trimming: 6 bases; J trimming: 6 bases; junction bases outside the gene matches: 7.

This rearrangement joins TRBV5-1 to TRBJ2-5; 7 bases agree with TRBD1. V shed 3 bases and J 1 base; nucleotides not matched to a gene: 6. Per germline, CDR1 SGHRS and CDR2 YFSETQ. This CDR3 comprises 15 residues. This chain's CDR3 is CASSSRQGTQETQYF. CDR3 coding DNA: TGCGCCAGCAGCTCACGACAGGGAACCCAAGAGACCCAGTACTTC.

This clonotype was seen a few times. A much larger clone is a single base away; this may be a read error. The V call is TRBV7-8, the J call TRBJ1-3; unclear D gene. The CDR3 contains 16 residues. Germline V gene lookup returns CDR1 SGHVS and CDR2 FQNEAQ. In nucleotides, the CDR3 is TGTGCCGGCAGCCACGGACGGACCCTCTCTGGAAACACCATATATTTT. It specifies CAGSHGRTLSGNTIYF.

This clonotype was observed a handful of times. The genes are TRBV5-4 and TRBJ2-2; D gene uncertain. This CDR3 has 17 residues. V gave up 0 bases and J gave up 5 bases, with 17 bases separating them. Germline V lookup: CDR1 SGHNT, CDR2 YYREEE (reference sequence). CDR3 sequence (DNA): TGTGCCAGCAGCTTGGCCTTGACGGTGAAGGATACCGGGGAGCTGTTTTTT. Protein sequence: CASSLALTVKDTGELFF.

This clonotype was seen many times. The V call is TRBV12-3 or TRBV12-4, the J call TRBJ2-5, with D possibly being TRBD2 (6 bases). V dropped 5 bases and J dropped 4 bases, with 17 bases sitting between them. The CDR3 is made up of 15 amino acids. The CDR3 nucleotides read TGTGCCAGCAGTCTTAGCGGCTTTGAGTTAGAGACCCAGTACTTC. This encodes CASSLSGFELETQYF.

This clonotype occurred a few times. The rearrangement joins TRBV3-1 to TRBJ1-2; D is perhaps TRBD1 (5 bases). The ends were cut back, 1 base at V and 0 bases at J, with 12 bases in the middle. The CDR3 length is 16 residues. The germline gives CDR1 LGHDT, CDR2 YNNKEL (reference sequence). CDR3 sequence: CASSQVGGGANYGYTF. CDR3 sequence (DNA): TGTGCCAGCAGCCAAGTCGGTGGAGGGGCTAACTATGGCTACACCTTC.

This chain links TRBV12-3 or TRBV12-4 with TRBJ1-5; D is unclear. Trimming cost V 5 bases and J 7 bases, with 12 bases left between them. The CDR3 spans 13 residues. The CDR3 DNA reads TGTGCCAGCAGTGCGGAAGGGTTCCAGCCCCAGCATTTT. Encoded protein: CASSAEGFQPQHF.

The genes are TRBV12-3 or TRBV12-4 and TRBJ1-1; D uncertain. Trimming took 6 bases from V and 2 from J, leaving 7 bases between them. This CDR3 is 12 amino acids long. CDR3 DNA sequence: TGTGCCAGCAGGGACTTCAACACTGAAGCTTTCTTT. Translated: CASRDFNTEAFF.

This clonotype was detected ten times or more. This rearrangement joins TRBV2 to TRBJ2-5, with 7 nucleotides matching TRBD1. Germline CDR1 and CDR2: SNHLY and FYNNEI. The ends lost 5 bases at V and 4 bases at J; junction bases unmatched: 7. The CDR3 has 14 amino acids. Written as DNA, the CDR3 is TGTGCCAGCAGTACCGGGACAGCCCTAGAGACCCAGTACTTC. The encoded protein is CASSTGTALETQYF.

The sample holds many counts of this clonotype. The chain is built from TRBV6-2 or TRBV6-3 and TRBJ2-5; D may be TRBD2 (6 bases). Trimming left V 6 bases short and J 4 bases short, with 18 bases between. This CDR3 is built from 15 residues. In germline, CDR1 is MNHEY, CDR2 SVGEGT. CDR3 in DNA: TGTGCCAGCAGACACCGACCACTCGGGGGAGAGACCCAGTACTTC. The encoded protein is CASRHRPLGGETQYF.

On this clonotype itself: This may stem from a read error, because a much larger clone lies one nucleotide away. CDR3 nucleotide sequence: TGTGCCAGCAGTTACTCCACGGGACAGGGAACGTACAATGAGCAGTACTTC. Amino acids: CASSYSTGQGTYNEQYF. The chain is built from TRBV6-5 and TRBJ2-7; TRBD1 aligns across 9 bases. After removal of 0 bases from V and 7 bases from J, the junction contained 13 bases not matched to a gene. Germline loops: CDR1 MNHEY, CDR2 SVGAGI. The CDR3 is 17 amino acids.

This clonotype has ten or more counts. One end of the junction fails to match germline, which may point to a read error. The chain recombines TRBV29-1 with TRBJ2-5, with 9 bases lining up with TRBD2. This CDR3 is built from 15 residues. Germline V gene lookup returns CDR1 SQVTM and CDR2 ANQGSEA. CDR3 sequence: CSVGSAGTSFETQCF. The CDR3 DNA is TGCAGCGTTGGTTCAGCGGGGACTAGCTTTGAGACCCAGTGCTTC. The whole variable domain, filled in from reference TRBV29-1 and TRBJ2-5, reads SAVISQKPSRDICQRGTSLTIQCQVDSQVTMMFWYRQQPGQSLTLIATANQGSEATYESGFVIDKFPISRPNLTFSTLTVSNMSPEDSSIYLCSVGSAGTSFETQCFGPGTRLLVL.

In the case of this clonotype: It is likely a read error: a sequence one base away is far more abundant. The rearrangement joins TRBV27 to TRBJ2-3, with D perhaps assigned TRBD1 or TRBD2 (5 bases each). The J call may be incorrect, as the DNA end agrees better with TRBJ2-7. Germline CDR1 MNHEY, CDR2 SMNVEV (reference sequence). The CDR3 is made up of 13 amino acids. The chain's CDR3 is CASDRGSNYEQYF. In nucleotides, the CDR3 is TGTGCCAGTGACCGGGGCAGCAACTACGAGCAGTACTTC.

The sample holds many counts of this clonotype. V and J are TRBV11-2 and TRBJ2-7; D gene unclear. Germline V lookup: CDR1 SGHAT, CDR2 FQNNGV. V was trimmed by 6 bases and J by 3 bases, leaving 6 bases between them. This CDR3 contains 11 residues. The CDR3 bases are TGTGCCAGCAGTTTAATCTACGAGCAGTACTTC. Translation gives CASSLIYEQYF.

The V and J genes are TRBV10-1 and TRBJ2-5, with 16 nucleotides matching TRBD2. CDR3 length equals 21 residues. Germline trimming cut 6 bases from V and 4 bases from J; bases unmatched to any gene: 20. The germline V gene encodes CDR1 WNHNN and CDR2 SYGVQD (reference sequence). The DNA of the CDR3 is TGCGCCAGCAGCGATGTAGCGGGAGGCCCGGGACTAGCGGGAGGGGGAGAGACCCAGTACTTC. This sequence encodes CASSDVAGGPGLAGGGETQYF.

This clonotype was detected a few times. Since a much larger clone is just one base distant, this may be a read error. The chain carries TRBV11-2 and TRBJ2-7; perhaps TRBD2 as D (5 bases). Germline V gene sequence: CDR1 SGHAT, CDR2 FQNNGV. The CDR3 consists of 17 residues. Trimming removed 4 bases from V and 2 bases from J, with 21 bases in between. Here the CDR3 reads CASSSVFTRPRPYEQYF. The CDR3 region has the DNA TGTGCCAGCAGCTCAGTTTTTACTAGACCTCGACCCTACGAGCAGTACTTC.

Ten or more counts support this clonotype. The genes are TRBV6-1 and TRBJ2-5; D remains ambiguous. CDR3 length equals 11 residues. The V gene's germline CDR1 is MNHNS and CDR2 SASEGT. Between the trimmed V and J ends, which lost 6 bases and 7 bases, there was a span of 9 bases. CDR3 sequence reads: CASSPDTTQYF. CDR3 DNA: TGTGCCAGCAGCCCCGACACGACCCAGTACTTC.

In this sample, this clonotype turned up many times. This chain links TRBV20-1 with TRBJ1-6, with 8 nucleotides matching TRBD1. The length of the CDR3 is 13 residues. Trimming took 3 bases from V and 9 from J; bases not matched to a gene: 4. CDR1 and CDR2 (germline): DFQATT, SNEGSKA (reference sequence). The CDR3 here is CSASQGASSPLHF. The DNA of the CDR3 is TGCAGTGCTAGTCAGGGGGCTAGTTCACCCCTCCACTTT.

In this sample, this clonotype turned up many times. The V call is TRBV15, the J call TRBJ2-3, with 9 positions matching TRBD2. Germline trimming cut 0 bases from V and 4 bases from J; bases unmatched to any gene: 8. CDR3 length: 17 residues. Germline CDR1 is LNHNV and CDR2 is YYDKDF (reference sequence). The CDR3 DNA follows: TGTGCCACCAGCAGAGATACTCTGGCGGGAGGGCCAGATACGCAGTATTTT. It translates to CATSRDTLAGGPDTQYF.

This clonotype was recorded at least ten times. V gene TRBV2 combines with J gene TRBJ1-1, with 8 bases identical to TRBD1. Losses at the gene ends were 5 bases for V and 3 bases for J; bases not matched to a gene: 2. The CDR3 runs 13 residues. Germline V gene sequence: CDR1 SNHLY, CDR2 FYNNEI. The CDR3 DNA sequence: TGTGCCAGCAGTCAGGACAGGGACACTGAAGCTTTCTTT. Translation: CASSQDRDTEAFF.

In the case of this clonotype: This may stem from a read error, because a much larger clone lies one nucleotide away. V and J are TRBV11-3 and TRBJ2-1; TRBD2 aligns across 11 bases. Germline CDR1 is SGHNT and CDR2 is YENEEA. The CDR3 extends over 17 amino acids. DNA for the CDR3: TGTGCCAGCAGCTTAGTCCCGGGACTAGCGGCTTACAATGAGCAGTCCTTC. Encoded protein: CASSLVPGLAAYNEQSF.

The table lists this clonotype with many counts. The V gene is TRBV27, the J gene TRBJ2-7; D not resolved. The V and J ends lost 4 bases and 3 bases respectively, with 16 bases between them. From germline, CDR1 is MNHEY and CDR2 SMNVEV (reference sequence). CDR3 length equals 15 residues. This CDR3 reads CASSSVHGLDYEQYF. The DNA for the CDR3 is TGTGCCAGCAGTTCCGTACACGGTCTTGACTACGAGCAGTACTTC.

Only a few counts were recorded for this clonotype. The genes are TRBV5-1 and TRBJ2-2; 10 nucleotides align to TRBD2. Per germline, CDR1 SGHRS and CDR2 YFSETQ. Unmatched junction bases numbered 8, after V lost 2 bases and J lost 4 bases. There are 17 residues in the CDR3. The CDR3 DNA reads TGCGCCAGCAGCTTAGATCTAGCGGGAGTTTCCACCGGGGAGCTGTTTTTT. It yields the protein CASSLDLAGVSTGELFF.

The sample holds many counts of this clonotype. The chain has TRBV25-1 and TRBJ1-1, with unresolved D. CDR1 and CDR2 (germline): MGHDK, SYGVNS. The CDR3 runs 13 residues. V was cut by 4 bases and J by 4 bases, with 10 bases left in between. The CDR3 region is CASSGYLSTEAFF. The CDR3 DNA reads TGTGCCAGCAGTGGGTACTTGAGCACTGAAGCTTTCTTT.

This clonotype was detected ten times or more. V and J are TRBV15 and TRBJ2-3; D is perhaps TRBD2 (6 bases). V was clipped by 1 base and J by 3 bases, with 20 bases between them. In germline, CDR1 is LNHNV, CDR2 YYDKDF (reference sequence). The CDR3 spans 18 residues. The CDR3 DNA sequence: TGTGCCACCAGCAGAGTCCGGGGCGGGGTAGTAGTTACAGATACGCAGTATTTT. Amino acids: CATSRVRGGVVVTDTQYF.

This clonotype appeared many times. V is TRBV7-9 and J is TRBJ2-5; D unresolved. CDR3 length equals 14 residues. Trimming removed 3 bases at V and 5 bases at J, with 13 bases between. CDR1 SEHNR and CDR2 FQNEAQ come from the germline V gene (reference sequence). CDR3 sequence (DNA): TGTGCCAGCAGCTTTATTGGCGCTTGGGAGACCCAGTACTTC. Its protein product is CASSFIGAWETQYF.

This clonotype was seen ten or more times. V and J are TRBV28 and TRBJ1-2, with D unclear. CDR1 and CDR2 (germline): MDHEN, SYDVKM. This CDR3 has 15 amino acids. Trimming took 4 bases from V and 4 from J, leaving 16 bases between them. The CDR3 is CASSSSAQLGYGYTF. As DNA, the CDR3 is TGTGCCAGCAGTTCCTCCGCCCAGTTGGGCTATGGCTACACCTTC.

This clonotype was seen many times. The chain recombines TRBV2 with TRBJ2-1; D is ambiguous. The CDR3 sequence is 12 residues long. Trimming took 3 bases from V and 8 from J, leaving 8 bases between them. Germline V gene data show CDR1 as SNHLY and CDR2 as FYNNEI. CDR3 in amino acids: CASSERQYEQFF. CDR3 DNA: TGTGCCAGCAGTGAGCGGCAGTATGAGCAGTTCTTC.